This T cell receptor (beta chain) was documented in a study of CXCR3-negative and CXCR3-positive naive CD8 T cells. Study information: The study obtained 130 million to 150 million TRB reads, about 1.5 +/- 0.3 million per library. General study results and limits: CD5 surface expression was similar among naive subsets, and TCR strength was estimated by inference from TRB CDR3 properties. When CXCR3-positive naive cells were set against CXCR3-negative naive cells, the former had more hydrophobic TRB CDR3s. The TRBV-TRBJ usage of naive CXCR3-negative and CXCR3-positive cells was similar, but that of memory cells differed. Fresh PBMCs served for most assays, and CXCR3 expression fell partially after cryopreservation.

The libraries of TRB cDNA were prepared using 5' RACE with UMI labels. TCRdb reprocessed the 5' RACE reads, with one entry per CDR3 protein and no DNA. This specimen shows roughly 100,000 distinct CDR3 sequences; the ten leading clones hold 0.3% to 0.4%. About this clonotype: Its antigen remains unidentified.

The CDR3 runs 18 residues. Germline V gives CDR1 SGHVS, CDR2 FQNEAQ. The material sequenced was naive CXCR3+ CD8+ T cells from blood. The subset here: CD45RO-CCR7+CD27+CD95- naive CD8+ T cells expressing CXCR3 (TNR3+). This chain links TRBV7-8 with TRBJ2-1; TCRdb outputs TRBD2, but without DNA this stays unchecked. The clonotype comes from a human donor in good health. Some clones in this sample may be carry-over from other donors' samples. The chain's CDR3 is CASSLGSIGLAGDNEQFF.